The rows below give T cell receptor beta chains drawn from one sample of a study of blood T cell repertoires in COVID-19. The table came from immunoSEQ multiplex PCR; TCRdb's copy has only in-frame clones and leaves some out. This sample yields a few hundred thousand clones, of which 85% are seen a single time; under 8% belongs to the top ten. The sequenced sample was PBMCs or T cells enriched from blood (not recorded which). The source of these receptors is a woman aged 50 to 60 who had been exposed to COVID-19. The CDR3 runs from the conserved cysteine through the conserved F or W. The D gene is left open where the match is weak. Rows may omit the clone size; those that give it use once, few, many or a size class.

j_gene: TRBJ2-3; abundance: NA; v_gene: TRBV19; d_gene: NA; CDR3aa: CASSVAGRSTDTQYF; CDR3nt: TGTGCCAGTAGTGTGGCAGGGAGGAGTACAGATACGCAGTATTTT
j_gene: TRBJ1-4; abundance: NA; v_gene: TRBV3-1/TRBV3-2; d_gene: NA; CDR3aa: CASSLGGVGEKLFF; CDR3nt: TGTGCCAGCAGCCTGGGAGGGGTTGGGGAAAAACTGTTTTTT
j_gene: TRBJ1-2; abundance: NA; v_gene: TRBV28; d_gene: TRBD1; CDR3aa: CASSSPWGQGNGYTF; CDR3nt: TGTGCCAGCAGTTCCCCCTGGGGACAGGGTAACGGCTACACCTTC
j_gene: TRBJ2-7; abundance: NA; v_gene: TRBV11-3; d_gene: NA; CDR3aa: CASSSYRGREYYEQYF; CDR3nt: TGTGCCAGCAGCTCCTATAGGGGCAGGGAATACTACGAGCAGTACTTC
j_gene: TRBJ1-5; abundance: NA; v_gene: TRBV19; d_gene: TRBD1; CDR3aa: CASKSQGDRVNQPQHF; CDR3nt: TGTGCCAGTAAGTCTCAGGGGGACAGGGTCAATCAGCCCCAGCATTTT
j_gene: TRBJ1-2; abundance: NA; v_gene: TRBV19; d_gene: NA; CDR3aa: CASRRDYGYTF; CDR3nt: TGTGCCAGTAGACGGGACTATGGCTACACCTTC
j_gene: TRBJ1-4; abundance: NA; v_gene: TRBV19; d_gene: TRBD1; CDR3aa: CASSIDDRGLKLFF; CDR3nt: TGTGCCAGTAGTATCGATGACAGGGGGCTAAAACTGTTTTTT
j_gene: TRBJ2-1; abundance: NA; v_gene: TRBV2; d_gene: NA; CDR3aa: CASIRRRGKGDEQFF; CDR3nt: TGTGCCAGCATCCGTCGCAGGGGAAAGGGGGATGAGCAGTTCTTC
j_gene: TRBJ2-3; abundance: NA; v_gene: TRBV5-4; d_gene: TRBD2; CDR3aa: CASSVPAGGTDTQYF; CDR3nt: TGTGCCAGCAGCGTGCCAGCGGGGGGCACAGATACGCAGTATTTT
j_gene: TRBJ1-5; abundance: NA; v_gene: TRBV19; d_gene: NA; CDR3aa: CASSHLPGQGNQPQHF; CDR3nt: TGTGCCAGTAGTCACCTGCCGGGGCAGGGGAATCAGCCCCAGCATTTT
j_gene: TRBJ1-5; abundance: NA; v_gene: TRBV10-3; d_gene: TRBD1; CDR3aa: CAISEGGQNQPQHF; CDR3nt: TGTGCCATCAGTGAAGGGGGCCAGAATCAGCCCCAGCATTTT
j_gene: TRBJ1-2; abundance: NA; v_gene: TRBV25-1; d_gene: NA; CDR3aa: CASSAPNTGRGYGYTF; CDR3nt: TGTGCCAGCAGTGCTCCAAATACAGGGAGGGGCTATGGCTACACCTTC
j_gene: TRBJ1-4; abundance: NA; v_gene: TRBV3-1/TRBV3-2; d_gene: NA; CDR3aa: CASSQGIRGIGGNEKLFF; CDR3nt: TGTGCCAGCAGCCAAGGGATTCGGGGGATCGGAGGTAATGAAAAACTGTTTTTT
j_gene: TRBJ1-2; abundance: NA; v_gene: TRBV28; d_gene: NA; CDR3aa: CASSLSEGPTNYGYTF; CDR3nt: TGTGCCAGCAGTTTATCAGAGGGCCCGACTAACTATGGCTACACCTTC
j_gene: TRBJ1-5; abundance: NA; v_gene: TRBV2; d_gene: TRBD1; CDR3aa: CASRSGTGRHQPQHF; CDR3nt: TGTGCCAGCAGATCTGGGACAGGCCGCCATCAGCCCCAGCATTTT
j_gene: TRBJ1-6; abundance: NA; v_gene: TRBV7-2; d_gene: NA; CDR3aa: CASSTGQTSPLHF; CDR3nt: TGTGCCAGCAGCACCGGACAGACTTCACCCCTCCACTTT
j_gene: TRBJ2-7; abundance: NA; v_gene: TRBV5-1; d_gene: NA; CDR3aa: CASSGGLSPKPYEQYF; CDR3nt: TGCGCCAGCAGCGGGGGGTTAAGTCCCAAGCCCTACGAGCAGTACTTC
j_gene: TRBJ1-2; abundance: NA; v_gene: TRBV6-5; d_gene: TRBD1; CDR3aa: CASSYGGTGNILGYTF; CDR3nt: TGTGCCAGCAGTTACGGGGGGACAGGTAACATCTTGGGCTACACCTTC
j_gene: TRBJ2-4; abundance: NA; v_gene: TRBV5-6; d_gene: TRBD1; CDR3aa: CASSLGATGDIQYF; CDR3nt: TGTGCCAGCAGCTTGGGGGCTACAGGGGACATTCAGTACTTC
j_gene: TRBJ1-1; abundance: NA; v_gene: TRBV10-3; d_gene: NA; CDR3aa: CAISSMDRNTEAFF; CDR3nt: TGTGCCATCAGTTCGATGGACAGGAACACTGAAGCTTTCTTT
j_gene: TRBJ2-3; abundance: NA; v_gene: TRBV11-3; d_gene: NA; CDR3aa: CASSSGQSTDTQYF; CDR3nt: TGTGCCAGCAGCTCCGGACAGAGCACAGATACGCAGTATTTT
j_gene: TRBJ1-5; abundance: NA; v_gene: TRBV5-6; d_gene: NA; CDR3aa: CASSLAGGNQPQHF; CDR3nt: TGTGCCAGCAGCTTGGCGGGTGGCAATCAGCCCCAGCATTTT
j_gene: TRBJ1-5; abundance: NA; v_gene: TRBV7-8; d_gene: NA; CDR3aa: CASSWRGGSNQPQHF; CDR3nt: TGTGCCAGCAGTTGGAGAGGGGGAAGCAATCAGCCCCAGCATTTT
j_gene: TRBJ2-7; abundance: NA; v_gene: TRBV30; d_gene: NA; CDR3aa: CATGQGYEQYF; CDR3nt: TGTGCCACCGGTCAGGGATACGAGCAGTACTTC
j_gene: TRBJ2-5; abundance: NA; v_gene: TRBV7-2; d_gene: TRBD2; CDR3aa: CASSLDRGGLRETQYF; CDR3nt: TGTGCCAGCAGCTTAGATCGGGGGGGGCTTCGGGAGACCCAGTACTTC
j_gene: TRBJ1-5; abundance: NA; v_gene: TRBV20-1; d_gene: NA; CDR3aa: CSASEGDYNQPQHF; CDR3nt: TGCAGTGCTAGTGAAGGGGACTACAATCAGCCCCAGCATTTT
j_gene: TRBJ1-1; abundance: NA; v_gene: TRBV5-5; d_gene: TRBD1; CDR3aa: CASSSRTGSDGEAFF; CDR3nt: TGTGCCAGCAGCTCCAGGACAGGGAGTGACGGTGAAGCTTTCTTT
j_gene: TRBJ1-2; abundance: NA; v_gene: TRBV5-4; d_gene: TRBD1; CDR3aa: CASSLPGTAPNYGYTF; CDR3nt: TGTGCCAGCAGCTTACCCGGGACAGCTCCTAACTATGGCTACACCTTC
j_gene: TRBJ2-1; abundance: NA; v_gene: TRBV6-2/TRBV6-3; d_gene: NA; CDR3aa: CASSYLLYNEQFF; CDR3nt: TGTGCCAGCAGTTACCTCCTGTACAATGAGCAGTTCTTC
j_gene: TRBJ1-5; abundance: NA; v_gene: TRBV7-8; d_gene: NA; CDR3aa: CASSFSWGGNQPQHF; CDR3nt: TGTGCCAGCAGCTTTAGCTGGGGAGGAAATCAGCCCCAGCATTTT
j_gene: TRBJ1-1; abundance: NA; v_gene: TRBV5-1; d_gene: NA; CDR3aa: CASRAAGVGNTEAFF; CDR3nt: TGCGCCAGCAGAGCCGCAGGGGTCGGGAACACTGAAGCTTTCTTT
j_gene: TRBJ1-2; abundance: NA; v_gene: TRBV29-1; d_gene: NA; CDR3aa: CSVEETSEGYTF; CDR3nt: TGCAGCGTTGAAGAAACGTCAGAAGGCTACACCTTC
j_gene: TRBJ1-1; abundance: NA; v_gene: TRBV5-1; d_gene: NA; CDR3aa: CASSLQAGSYTEAFF; CDR3nt: TGCGCCAGCAGCTTACAGGCCGGCTCCTACACTGAAGCTTTCTTT
j_gene: TRBJ1-6; abundance: NA; v_gene: TRBV9; d_gene: NA; CDR3aa: CASGGAHSYNSPLHF; CDR3nt: TGTGCCAGCGGAGGGGCTCACTCCTATAATTCACCCCTCCACTTT
j_gene: TRBJ2-1; abundance: NA; v_gene: TRBV3-1/TRBV3-2; d_gene: NA; CDR3aa: CASSRLTVNEQFF; CDR3nt: TGTGCCAGCAGCCGATTGACAGTAAATGAGCAGTTCTTC
j_gene: TRBJ2-7; abundance: NA; v_gene: TRBV29-1; d_gene: TRBD1; CDR3aa: CSALTGGGAWYF; CDR3nt: TGCAGCGCTCTGACAGGGGGGGGAGCTTGGTACTTC
j_gene: TRBJ1-3; abundance: NA; v_gene: TRBV28; d_gene: NA; CDR3aa: CASKQRGVGGFSGNTIYF; CDR3nt: TGTGCCAGCAAACAGCGGGGGGTGGGCGGTTTCTCTGGAAACACCATATATTTT
j_gene: TRBJ1-5; abundance: NA; v_gene: TRBV28; d_gene: NA; CDR3aa: CASSTRGGLNQPQHF; CDR3nt: TGTGCCAGCAGTACCCGGGGAGGACTCAATCAGCCCCAGCATTTT
j_gene: TRBJ2-7; abundance: NA; v_gene: TRBV28; d_gene: TRBD2; CDR3aa: CASLRGGSYEQYF; CDR3nt: TGTGCCAGCCTCCGGGGGGGATCCTACGAGCAGTACTTC
j_gene: TRBJ1-2; abundance: NA; v_gene: TRBV2; d_gene: TRBD1; CDR3aa: CASGQAALYGYTF; CDR3nt: TGTGCCAGTGGACAGGCCGCCCTCTATGGCTACACCTTC
j_gene: TRBJ1-6; abundance: NA; v_gene: TRBV6-1; d_gene: NA; CDR3aa: CASSEKWRAPSSYNSPLHF; CDR3nt: TGTGCCAGCAGTGAGAAATGGAGGGCCCCGAGCTCCTATAATTCACCCCTCCACTTT
j_gene: TRBJ2-2; abundance: NA; v_gene: TRBV19; d_gene: TRBD1; CDR3aa: CASSSGASGTGGPGELFF; CDR3nt: TGTGCCAGTAGTTCGGGGGCCTCCGGGACAGGGGGCCCCGGGGAGCTGTTTTTT
j_gene: TRBJ2-7; abundance: NA; v_gene: TRBV5-5; d_gene: NA; CDR3aa: CASSKIQGPYEQYF; CDR3nt: TGTGCCAGCAGCAAAATACAGGGCCCCTACGAGCAGTACTTC
j_gene: TRBJ1-5; abundance: NA; v_gene: TRBV9; d_gene: NA; CDR3aa: CAGPGNQPQHF; CDR3nt: TGTGCCGGGCCGGGGAATCAGCCCCAGCATTTT
j_gene: TRBJ2-3; abundance: NA; v_gene: TRBV11-2; d_gene: NA; CDR3aa: CASSPQRTSTDTQYF; CDR3nt: TGTGCCAGCAGCCCCCAGCGAACTAGCACAGATACGCAGTATTTT
j_gene: TRBJ1-2; abundance: few; v_gene: TRBV19; d_gene: TRBD1; CDR3aa: CASSRGDRAYGYTF; CDR3nt: TGTGCCAGTAGTAGAGGGGACAGAGCCTATGGCTACACCTTC
j_gene: TRBJ2-7; abundance: few; v_gene: TRBV12-5; d_gene: TRBD1; CDR3aa: CASGLKPGQGAYEQYF; CDR3nt: TGTGCTAGTGGTCTTAAACCGGGACAGGGGGCTTACGAGCAGTACTTC
j_gene: TRBJ1-1; abundance: few; v_gene: TRBV14; d_gene: NA; CDR3aa: CASSRRGVHTEAFF; CDR3nt: TGTGCCAGCAGCCGGCGGGGCGTCCACACTGAAGCTTTCTTT
j_gene: TRBJ1-6; abundance: NA; v_gene: TRBV19; d_gene: NA; CDR3aa: CASNPVGGGSPLHF; CDR3nt: TGTGCCAGTAACCCCGTAGGTGGGGGGTCACCCCTCCACTTT
j_gene: TRBJ2-2; abundance: once; v_gene: TRBV3-1/TRBV3-2; d_gene: NA; CDR3aa: CASSQGGGLNTGELFF; CDR3nt: TGTGCCAGCAGCCAAGGGGGAGGTTTGAACACCGGGGAGCTGTTTTTT
j_gene: TRBJ2-7; abundance: NA; v_gene: TRBV7-9; d_gene: TRBD2; CDR3aa: CASSLTMGGNPYEQYF; CDR3nt: TGTGCCAGCAGCTTAACAATGGGAGGGAACCCCTACGAGCAGTACTTC
j_gene: TRBJ2-7; abundance: NA; v_gene: TRBV4-1; d_gene: NA; CDR3aa: CASSPGDYEQYF; CDR3nt: TGCGCCAGCAGCCCGGGAGACTACGAGCAGTACTTC
j_gene: TRBJ2-3; abundance: NA; v_gene: TRBV7-2; d_gene: TRBD2; CDR3aa: CASSTSGGNFGTQYF; CDR3nt: TGTGCCAGCTCCACTAGCGGGGGGAATTTCGGTACGCAGTATTTT
j_gene: TRBJ2-7; abundance: NA; v_gene: TRBV10-3; d_gene: TRBD2; CDR3aa: CAISEEGLAGHYEQYF; CDR3nt: TGTGCCATCAGTGAGGAGGGGCTAGCGGGGCACTACGAGCAGTACTTC